This T cell receptor beta chain came from a study of shared T cell receptors in the human thymus. The CDR3 has 13 amino acids. Germline loops: CDR1 MDHEN, CDR2 SYDVKM. Trimming left V 9 bases short and J 4 bases short, with 15 bases between. TCRdb's table, derived via immunoSEQ multiplex PCR, lists solely in-frame clones and lacks some. The data contain about 660,000 clones, 85% to 90% of them seen just once; the ten biggest clones take up 0.0095% to 0.011%. Another study also made use of these data, one on human thymus T cells. That work states: Resections from corrective heart surgery provided thymus tissue. What appeared biased in thymic and blood repertoires was the usage of V and J genes.

The chain combines TRBV28 with TRBJ1-2; D is possibly TRBD1 (6 bases). Material for sequencing was thymocytes. The source of this sequence is a boy under two years old with a congenital heart defect. The CDR3 DNA reads TGTGCCAGTGGGAAGAGGGACACCTATGGCTACACCTTC. Translation gives CASGKRDTYGYTF.